This TCR beta chain comes out of a study of T cell responses to AZD1222 COVID-19 vaccine (dated by TCRdb to the early 2020s). In terms of the full investigation: TCR sequencing was performed for roughly 250 trial participants, of whom roughly 200 were given two doses of AZD1222 and some 26 were given two doses of MenACWY control vaccine. Trial participants were enrolled by age into 18-55, 56-69 and 70-plus year subgroups, with 148, 28 and 57 TCR-sequenced participants respectively.

This sample's time point label indicates: about 28 days (+/-7) after the second vaccine dose. AZD1222 recipients with second doses at about 4 weeks or about 12 weeks were pooled, because spike-specific TCR depth and breadth did not differ between schedules. The vaccinee samples were drawn from two UK trials, COV001 and COV002, one of which was a single-blind randomized controlled phase 2/3 trial testing AZD1222 (ChAdOx1 nCoV-19) in healthy adults. Trial participant PBMC samples were collected at day 0 and day 28 after the second dose for TCRbeta chain sequencing. Worth noting for this clone: Its binding antigen is unknown. One base away there is no much larger clone; base qualities are not given.

What the authors observed across the whole study: CD4 TCRs associated with the vaccine covered the entire spike protein, and the dominant responses were in regions 160-218 and 743-854. Participants were mostly white British, with more females than males. The authors suggested clonal diversity may have been underestimated. No day 14 peak-response samples were available, so repertoires were characterized only after the peak T cell response. In the small 56-69-year group, the increase in depth fell short of significance, most likely because of low power. A significant rise in spike-specific TCR breadth and depth was observed after two AZD1222 doses relative to day 0 and relative to MenACWY recipients. Conclusions about previously exposed vaccinees are limited, since just a handful of AZD1222 recipients were seropositive for SARS-CoV-2 at baseline. Reportedly, almost half of the unique spike-specific TCRs recognized epitopes lying outside the regions that are mutated in the B.1.351 and B.1.1.7 variants.

The germline V end is reduced by 3 bases and the J end by 6 bases; junction bases left unmatched: 3. The germline V gene encodes CDR1 SGHDT and CDR2 YYEEEE. The CDR3 numbers 14 residues from cysteine through phenylalanine. This entry keeps only the CDR3 DNA: 42 bases, framed from base 1. The CDR3 regions of human TCRbeta chains were subjected to immunosequencing. For the original study's pipeline: TCRs in the repertoires were compared against a reference library of SARS-CoV-2-specific TCRs that had been generated with the MIRA antigen-specificity platform. Breadth meant the fraction of unique TCRs that were SARS-CoV-2-associated, whereas depth meant the fraction of total T cells that were SARS-CoV-2-associated. Using the MIRA data, each spike-specific TCR was assigned both to the spike region to which the TCR was reactive and to a CD4 or CD8 class. Log10-transformed breadth and depth values were compared by one-way ANOVA with Sidak's multiple comparisons tests. The table comes from immuneACCESS by way of TCRdb, which keeps in-frame sequences with V and J called. Part of the clones is missing from these tables; in studies checked, under half for an unresolved V gene and the rest for unknown reasons. The D gene and trimming were derived from the DNA, and the V and J assignments and clone size from that table. This sample gives some 170,000 clones in total; under 95% of them show up just once. The biggest ten clones account for 1% to 1.4% of the sample.

The sequencing used peripheral blood, collected 28 days after the second AZD1222 dose. The V and J genes are TRBV5-6 and TRBJ1-2, and TRBD1 aligns with 12 junction nucleotides. This receptor was obtained from an adult who received the AZD1222 COVID-19 vaccine. The sequenced DNA: TGTGCCAGCAGCTCGGGGACAGGGGGCAATGGCTACACCTTC. It translates to CASSSGTGGNGYTF.